These 30 T cell receptor beta chains came from one sample sequenced in a study of control samples from healthy donors and cancer patients. Using immunoSEQ multiplex PCR, the repertoire was profiled, and TCRdb retains in-frame clones only, with some absent. The sample contains 78,000 or so clones, roughly 87% of which appear only once. Sequencing was performed on blood. The source of these receptors is a woman in her fifties or sixties in good health.

This CDR3 is CASSYLNTQYF. For the CDR3, the DNA is TGTGCCAGCAGTTACTTAAATACGCAGTATTTT. This chain uses TRBV6-5 with TRBJ2-3; no clear D gene. The germline CDR1 and CDR2 sequences are MNHEY and SVGAGI. The length of the CDR3 is 11 residues. Trimming took 1 base from V and 7 from J, leaving 3 bases between them.

A single count supports this clone. This chain joins TRBV9 and TRBJ1-6; TRBD1 agrees at 9 bases. The junction had 2 bases not matched to a gene; V was cut back by 0 bases and J by 7 bases. This CDR3 has 15 amino acids. Looked up from germline, CDR1 is SGDLS and CDR2 is YYNGEE. CDR3 DNA: TGTGCCAGCAGCGTAGAAGGGACAGGGAATTCACCCCTCCACTTT. Translating it yields CASSVEGTGNSPLHF.

Only one count was recorded for this clone. This sequence joins TRBV6-1 and TRBJ1-5, with D tentatively TRBD1 (5 bases). The CDR3 is made up of 15 amino acids. Trimming cost V 0 bases and J 4 bases, with 10 bases left between them. From germline, CDR1 is MNHNS and CDR2 SASEGT. This CDR3 reads CASSEAGGGNQPQHF. DNA of the CDR3: TGTGCCAGCAGTGAAGCCGGCGGGGGGAATCAGCCCCAGCATTTT.

The CDR3 sequence: CASSFLSRTEAFF. CDR3 nucleotide sequence: TGTGCCAGCAGTTTCCTTTCTCGCACTGAAGCTTTCTTT. V and J are TRBV12-3 or TRBV12-4 and TRBJ1-1; no reliable D call. V lost 3 bases to trimming and J lost 4 bases, with 9 bases between them. The CDR3 is 13 amino acids.

The CDR3 nucleotides are TGTGCCAGCAGTCACGACAGGGGGTCTTACGAGCAGTACTTC. Amino acids: CASSHDRGSYEQYF. The V gene is TRBV27, the J gene TRBJ2-7; 9 bases align to TRBD1. Trimming cost V 5 bases and J 4 bases; bases outside gene matches: 6. Germline assignment: CDR1 MNHEY and CDR2 SMNVEV (reference sequence). CDR3 size: 14 residues.

J is TRBJ2-5 and V is TRBV24-1; 10 bases are shared with TRBD1. The J segment lost 3 bases and the V segment lost 1 base, leaving 1 base of the junction unmatched. The CDR3 sequence is 15 residues long. Germline CDR1 is KGHDR and CDR2 is SFDVKD. DNA of the CDR3: TGTGCCACCAGTGATTTCGGACAGGGGGAAGAGACCCAGTACTTC. Translated: CATSDFGQGEETQYF.

This chain joins TRBV27 and TRBJ2-1; D may be TRBD2 (6 bases). V lost 2 bases and J 10 bases, leaving 9 bases between the germline ends. Germline assignment: CDR1 MNHEY and CDR2 SMNVEV (reference sequence). The length of the CDR3 is 12 residues. As DNA, the CDR3 is TGTGCCAGCAGTTTACGGGGAGGAGAGCAGTTCTTC. It codes for CASSLRGGEQFF.

This clone was recorded only once. The rearrangement links TRBV19 to TRBJ1-4, with 7 bases aligning to TRBD1. The CDR3 runs 13 residues. Germline CDR1 LNHDA, CDR2 SQIVND (reference sequence). V gave up 6 bases and J gave up 7 bases; unmatched junction bases: 5. This chain's CDR3 is CASSQQGSEKLFF. The CDR3 DNA sequence: TGTGCCAGTAGCCAACAGGGGAGTGAAAAACTGTTTTTT.

This chain joins TRBV30 and TRBJ1-2; 9 bases are shared with TRBD1. The germline gives CDR1 GTSNPN, CDR2 SVGIG (reference sequence). The CDR3 contains 13 residues. With V trimmed by 5 bases and J by 7 bases, 8 bases remained unmatched. CDR3 sequence (DNA): TGTGCCTGGGAGACAGGGGGGTCGGGTGGCTACACCTTC. Protein product: CAWETGGSGGYTF.

The chain uses TRBV4-1 and TRBJ1-3; unclear D gene. Germline CDR1 and CDR2: MGHRA and YSYEKL. Trimming removed 4 bases at V and 0 bases at J, with 10 bases between. The CDR3 sequence is 15 residues long. This chain's CDR3 is CASSLGRVSGNTIYF. The CDR3 DNA reads as TGCGCCAGCAGCCTTGGACGGGTCTCTGGAAACACCATATATTTT.

The V gene is TRBV19, the J gene TRBJ1-4; 7 nucleotides line up with TRBD1. Trimming cost V 7 bases and J 0 bases; bases outside gene matches: 8. This CDR3 has 16 residues. Germline CDR1 reads LNHDA; CDR2 reads SQIVND (reference sequence). CDR3 bases: TGTGCCAGTACCTCGACAGGGCGTGCAACTAATGAAAAACTGTTTTTT. It translates to CASTSTGRATNEKLFF.

This clone was picked up one time. V gene TRBV9 combines with J gene TRBJ1-2; 12 bases agree with TRBD1. The length of the CDR3 is 15 residues. In germline, CDR1 is SGDLS, CDR2 YYNGEE. V lost 6 bases and J lost 2; bases outside the gene matches: 5. The CDR3 DNA reads TGTGCCAGCAAAACGGGACAGGGGGCGAACTATGGCTACACCTTC. Its protein product is CASKTGQGANYGYTF.

The chain recombines TRBV5-8 with TRBJ1-6, with 9 bases fitting TRBD1. V gave up 4 bases and J gave up 4 bases; unmatched junction bases: 12. This CDR3 is 18 amino acids long. Germline values: CDR1 SGHTS, CDR2 YDEGEE. The CDR3 DNA sequence: TGTGCCAGCAGCCCAGGCTATAAGGACAGGGGTTATAATTCACCCCTCCACTTT. Translating it yields CASSPGYKDRGYNSPLHF.

This rearrangement joins TRBV4-2 to TRBJ1-5; D not certain. V lost 1 base and J 6 bases, leaving 4 bases between the germline ends. Germline-derived CDR1 and CDR2 are LGHNA and YNFKEQ. This CDR3 is 12 amino acids long. This CDR3 is CASSQGTQPQHF. In DNA form, the CDR3 reads TGTGCCAGCAGCCAAGGGACTCAGCCCCAGCATTTT.

The chain couples TRBV6-5 to TRBJ2-7, with TRBD2 identical over 11 bases. Germline CDR1 and CDR2: MNHEY and SVGAGI. The CDR3 sequence is 13 residues long. J lost 6 bases, V lost 9 bases, and 7 bases had no gene match. CDR3 region: CASDQTSGTEQYF. The CDR3 DNA follows: TGTGCCAGTGATCAGACTAGCGGGACCGAGCAGTACTTC.

The CDR3 bases are TGTGCTGAAGCAGTTACAGGGGGCGACTATGGCTACACCTTC. Translation gives CAEAVTGGDYGYTF. V and J are TRBV6-1 and TRBJ1-2; 9 bases align to TRBD1. CDR1 and CDR2 (germline): MNHNS, SASEGT. The CDR3 totals 14 residues.

The chain joins TRBV4-1 to TRBJ2-1; D uncertain. Trimming shortened V by 4 bases and J by 2 bases, and 9 bases separated the two germline ends. The germline gives CDR1 MGHRA, CDR2 YSYEKL. The CDR3 is 14 amino acids. The CDR3 sequence: CASSPPGAYNEQFF. DNA for the CDR3: TGCGCCAGCAGCCCCCCGGGTGCCTACAATGAGCAGTTCTTC.

J is TRBJ2-3 and V is TRBV10-2; 13 bases are a match to TRBD2. The CDR3 loop spans 16 amino acids. From germline, CDR1 is WSHSY and CDR2 SAAADI. Trimming cost V 9 bases and J 0 bases; bases outside gene matches: 6. CDR3 bases: TGCGCCAGTGATACTAGCGGGAGGGATAGCACAGATACGCAGTATTTT. It encodes CASDTSGRDSTDTQYF.

The V call is TRBV19, the J call TRBJ1-5; no firm D call. The germline V gene has CDR1 LNHDA and CDR2 SQIVND (reference sequence). The CDR3 length is 16 residues. V was clipped by 6 bases and J by 0 bases, with 15 bases between them. The CDR3 bases are TGTGCCAGTAGGGACTCTGGGGTCTATAGCAATCAGCCCCAGCATTTT. Translated, it gives CASRDSGVYSNQPQHF.

V usage is TRBV21-1 and J usage is TRBJ2-5; TRBD1 is the table's D call and was not checked against the DNA. TRBV21-1 is a listed pseudogene. This CDR3 region has 16 residues. The CDR3 DNA follows: TGTGCCAGCAGCACCCACACCGGGACAGGGACAGAGACCCAGTACTTC. Translation: CASSTHTGTGTETQYF.

Worth noting for this clone: Sequence at one end of the junction differs from germline and may be a read error. The chain carries TRBV7-7 and TRBJ2-5; possibly TRBD1 or TRBD2 for D (5 bases each). The CDR3 extends over 15 amino acids. From germline, CDR1 is SSHAT and CDR2 FNYEAQ (reference sequence). The CDR3 reads CASSLWPGPKETQYF. Written as DNA, the CDR3 is TGTGCTAGCAGCTTATGGCCGGGGCCGAAAGAGACCCAGTACTTC.

CDR3 DNA sequence: TGTGCCAGCGGGGGGGGTTCACCCCTCCACTTT. It encodes CASGGGSPLHF. The chain employs TRBV5-6 and TRBJ1-6, with a weak D call TRBD1 (5 bases). The V gene lost 7 bases and the J gene lost 9 bases, with 8 bases spanning the gap. The V gene's germline CDR1 is SGHDT and CDR2 YYEEEE. The CDR3 sequence is 11 residues long. Using reference TRBV5-6 and TRBJ1-6 for the parts outside the CDR3, the full variable domain is DAGVTQSPTHLIKTRGQQVTLRCSPKSGHDTVSWYQQALGQGPQFIFQYYEEEERQRGNFPDRFSGHQFPNYSSELNVNALLLGDSALYLCASGGGSPLHFGNGTRLTVT.

The chain is built from TRBV6-5 and TRBJ2-7; 7 bases line up with TRBD2. With 6 bases clipped from V and 7 bases from J, the junction kept 12 bases outside the gene matches. CDR1 and CDR2 (germline): MNHEY, SVGAGI. The CDR3 consists of 14 residues. CDR3 bases: TGTGCCAGCAGGGCCGGGGGGAGGGCCGAAGAGCAGTACTTC. Translated: CASRAGGRAEEQYF.

This clone appeared a single time. The chain recombines TRBV5-6 with TRBJ2-3, with TRBD2 as a possible D gene (6 bases). V lost 0 bases and J 3 bases, leaving 17 bases between the germline ends. This CDR3 comprises 17 residues. Germline V gene lookup returns CDR1 SGHDT and CDR2 YYEEEE. Here the CDR3 DNA reads TGTGCCAGCAGCTTGGCCGTGGGAGGTATTCGGACAGATACGCAGTATTTT. Protein product: CASSLAVGGIRTDTQYF. Full variable domain (remainder filled in from reference TRBV5-6 and TRBJ2-3): DAGVTQSPTHLIKTRGQQVTLRCSPKSGHDTVSWYQQALGQGPQFIFQYYEEEERQRGNFPDRFSGHQFPNYSSELNVNALLLGDSALYLCASSLAVGGIRTDTQYFGPGTRLTVL.

This sequence joins TRBV7-6 and TRBJ2-3; TRBD2 matches at 9 bases. The V gene end was trimmed by 5 bases and the J gene end by 4 bases; junction bases not matched to a gene: 4. The CDR3 length is 14 residues. Germline loops: CDR1 SGHVS, CDR2 FNYEAQ. CDR3 sequence (DNA): TGTGCCAGCAGCCCATGGACTAGCGCAGATACGCAGTATTTT. Its protein product is CASSPWTSADTQYF.

This clone occurred a few times. The V gene is TRBV29-1, the J gene TRBJ2-2; D is perhaps TRBD1 (5 bases). The V end was cut by 5 bases, the J end by 0 bases, with 10 bases between. Germline V gene data show CDR1 as SQVTM and CDR2 as ANQGSEA. The CDR3 length is 14 residues. CDR3 sequence (DNA): TGCAGCGTTCAGGACATAGCGAACACCGGGGAGCTGTTTTTT. This codes for CSVQDIANTGELFF.

The gene calls are TRBV27 and TRBJ1-2; 7 bases fit TRBD1. CDR1 MNHEY and CDR2 SMNVEV come from the germline V gene (reference sequence). The V gene end was trimmed by 4 bases and the J gene end by 4 bases; junction bases not matched to a gene: 3. The CDR3 is 13 residues long. The CDR3 sequence is CASSSGTAYGYTF. CDR3 sequence (DNA): TGTGCCAGCAGTTCCGGGACAGCCTATGGCTACACCTTC.

The chain combines TRBV6-5 with TRBJ2-7, with 7 bases fitting TRBD2. This CDR3 is built from 14 residues. Germline loops: CDR1 MNHEY, CDR2 SVGAGI. The V segment lost 1 base and the J segment 2 bases; nucleotides outside the gene matches: 2. This chain's CDR3 is CASSYLAGPYEQYF. DNA of the CDR3: TGTGCCAGCAGTTACTTAGCGGGCCCCTACGAGCAGTACTTC.

The chain employs TRBV5-1 and TRBJ2-5; D is undetermined. The V end lost 0 bases, the J end lost 5 bases, and 8 bases lay between the germline ends. CDR3 length: 13 amino acids. The germline gives CDR1 SGHRS, CDR2 YFSETQ. CDR3 bases: TGCGCCAGCAGCTTGGGCACGCGGGAGACCCAGTACTTC. It translates to CASSLGTRETQYF.

V usage is TRBV30 and J usage is TRBJ2-1; 10 nucleotides match TRBD2. Unmatched junction bases numbered 7, after V lost 2 bases and J lost 12 bases. In germline, CDR1 is GTSNPN, CDR2 SVGIG (reference sequence). CDR3 length equals 13 residues. The CDR3 loop is CAWSSSGLAPQFF. The CDR3 bases are TGTGCCTGGAGTTCCTCGGGACTAGCGCCGCAGTTCTTC. The complete variable domain, with remaining parts taken from reference TRBV30 and TRBJ2-1, reads SQTIHQWPATLVQPVGSPLSLECTVEGTSNPNLYWYRQAAGRGLQLLFYSVGIGQISSEVPQNLSASRPQDRQFILSSKKLLLSDSGFYLCAWSSSGLAPQFFGPGTRLTVL.